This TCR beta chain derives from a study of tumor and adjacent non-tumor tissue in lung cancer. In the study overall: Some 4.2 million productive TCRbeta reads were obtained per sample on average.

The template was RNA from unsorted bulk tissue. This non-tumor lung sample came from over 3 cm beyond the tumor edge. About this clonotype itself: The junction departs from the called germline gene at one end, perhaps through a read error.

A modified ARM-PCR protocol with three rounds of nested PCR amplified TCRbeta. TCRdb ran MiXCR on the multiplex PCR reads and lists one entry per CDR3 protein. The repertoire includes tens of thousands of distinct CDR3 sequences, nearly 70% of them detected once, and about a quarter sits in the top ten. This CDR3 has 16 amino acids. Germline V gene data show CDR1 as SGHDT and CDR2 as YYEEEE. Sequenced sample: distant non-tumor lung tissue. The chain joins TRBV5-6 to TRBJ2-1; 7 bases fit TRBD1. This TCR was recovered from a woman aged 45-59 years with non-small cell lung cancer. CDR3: CASSLEGAGRAGERSF. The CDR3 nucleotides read TGTGCCAGCAGCTTGGAGGGGGCAGGCAGAGCTGGTGAGCGGTCCTTC.